This T cell receptor (beta chain) was profiled in a study of OX40 agonist ivuxolimab in advanced cancers. Background on the study: Patients were dosed with the agonistic anti-OX40 (CD134) antibody ivuxolimab.

Trimming at V came to 5 bases and at J to 4 bases, leaving 7 bases not matched to a gene. The germline CDR1 and CDR2 sequences are SGHNT and YENEEA. This CDR3 has 15 residues. This clone was observed once. Its target is unknown. Study-wide points: The mean number of expanded clones was higher in CD8+ T cells than in CD4+.

Cycle 7 day 1, cycle 4 day 1, and baseline were the timepoints at which blood was sampled. The assay was immunoSEQ multiplex PCR, and TCRdb's table has in-frame clones only and misses some. The sample has roughly 120,000 clones; around 92% are singletons. The chain employs TRBV11-3 and TRBJ2-1; 8 bases are shared with TRBD2. The receptor was derived from an adult with an advanced solid tumor such as melanoma, head and neck, liver or kidney cancer. The specimen was CD4+ or CD8+ T cells sorted from blood, collected in a trial of the OX40 agonist ivuxolimab. The DNA of the CDR3 is TGTGCCAGCAGCCCCCGGGAGGGATTATACAATGAGCAGTTCTTC. Its protein is CASSPREGLYNEQFF.